The 5 T cell receptor beta chains in this list originate from one sample, sequenced in a study of CD8 T cells in ankylosing spondylitis. Study-wide results and limits: What seemed typical of ankylosing spondylitis blood was a TCR beta motif built from fewer than ten highly homologous variants.

Their antigen targets remain unknown. Each CDR3 protein is one row after TCRdb ran MiXCR on the 5' RACE reads. The sample lists just under 550,000 distinct CDR3 sequences, 10% to 15% occurring once. Sequenced sample: blood, either unsorted or a sorted T cell fraction (not recorded which). These receptors were collected from a male donor with ankylosing spondylitis.

This clonotype was observed a handful of times. This rearrangement joins TRBV7-9 to TRBJ2-5, with 8 bases identical to TRBD1. CDR3 length: 17 amino acids. V gave up 5 bases and J gave up 2 bases; unmatched junction bases: 13. The germline gives CDR1 SEHNR, CDR2 FQNEAQ (reference sequence). Here the CDR3 DNA reads TGTGCCAGCAGCCTCACGGGGTGGGACAGGAAACAAGAGACCCAGTACTTC. It is translated as CASSLTGWDRKQETQYF.

The chain has TRBV5-6 and TRBJ1-1; D call uncertain. Per germline, CDR1 SGHDT and CDR2 YYEEEE. Deletions cut 4 bases from V and 5 bases from J, with 15 bases between. The CDR3 contains 14 residues. In DNA, the CDR3 is TGTGCCAGCAGCCTTCGGACGGCGGGAACTGAAGCTTTCTTT. This translates into CASSLRTAGTEAFF.

This clonotype was recorded many times. J is TRBJ1-6 and V is TRBV5-1, with D possibly being TRBD1 (5 bases). V lost 2 bases and J lost 5, with 11 bases in between. The germline CDR1 and CDR2 sequences are SGHRS and YFSETQ. The CDR3 length is 15 residues. CDR3 DNA: TGCGCCAGCAGCTTAGAGGTGGGGGATAATTCACCCCTCCACTTT. Protein: CASSLEVGDNSPLHF.

This clonotype occurred many times. The rearrangement joins TRBV5-1 to TRBJ2-1; 8 nucleotides line up with TRBD2. Trimming cost V 0 bases and J 2 bases; bases outside gene matches: 1. CDR1 and CDR2 (germline): SGHRS, YFSETQ. This CDR3 has 15 residues. CDR3 in DNA: TGCGCCAGCAGCTTGGAACTAGCGGCCTACAATGAGCAGTTCTTC. Residues: CASSLELAAYNEQFF. The variable domain in full, completed from reference TRBV5-1 and TRBJ2-1, reads KAGVTQTPRYLIKTRGQQVTLSCSPISGHRSVSWYQQTPGQGLQFLFEYFSETQRNKGNFPGRFSGRQFSNSRSEMNVSTLELGDSALYLCASSLELAAYNEQFFGPGTRLTVL.

This clonotype was seen many times. The chain joins TRBV5-6 to TRBJ1-1; tentatively, D is TRBD1 (5 bases). The CDR3 spans 14 residues. V was trimmed by 1 base and J by 1 base, leaving 8 bases between them. Per the germline V gene, CDR1 is SGHDT and CDR2 is YYEEEE. The CDR3 DNA follows: TGTGCCAGCAGCTTGATGGGGACGAACACTGAAGCTTTCTTT. Translation: CASSLMGTNTEAFF.